This T cell receptor beta chain was identified in a study of CD8+CD57+ T cells in acquired aplastic anemia (dated by TCRdb to 2016 to 2019). Study-level background: Extracted DNA from sorted CD4+ and CD8+ cells averaged approximately 3.4 ug, ranging from about 0.19 to 30 ug. An average of approximately 9.8 million reads for CD4+ cells and 11.0 million reads for CD8+ cells was obtained from healthy donor samples. Broad study findings and their caveats: Between patients and healthy controls, no significant difference in CD8+ Simpson's diversity was found (P=0.060). Some 31 CD8+ CDR3 sequences were shared between patients and controls but appeared highly expressed in patients and within their immunodominant clones.

TCR beta VDJ combination and CDR3 sequence profiling used genomic DNA as the template. TCR repertoire sequencing was run on an Illumina HiSeq 2000. As for the original processing: Repertoires were assessed using TRBV/TRBJ rearrangement plots, CDR3 size and DJ length profiles, and Simpson's diversity index. The most abundant DNA sequence in the deep sequencing data was taken as the immunodominant clone. CDR3 amino acid sequences were checked for sharing between subjects and were compared against published repertoires and the VDJdb database. In TCRdb, the public reads were trimmed at Q25 with fastp and aligned with MiXCR, with productive beta chains retained. Merged by CDR3 protein, the rows form single entries marked with the most common genes and DNA. The V and J calls shown here were made by TCRdb, not taken from the authors' results. Here the sample has hundreds of thousands of distinct CDR3 sequences; 55% to 75% occur a single time. Clones ranked in the top ten supply approximately 3.8% of the sample.

The CDR3 goes from the cysteine to the phenylalanine over 14 residues. The retained sequence is limited to the CDR3, 42 bases, with the frame set at the first base. Trimming at the junction amounts to 1 base on V and 4 bases on J, and the germline ends lie 8 bases apart. TCR repertoires of sorted CD4+ and CD8+ blood T cells from severe aplastic anemia patients and healthy subjects were deep-sequenced in the study. Ficoll-Paque density gradient centrifugation was used to isolate peripheral blood mononuclear cells. Before DNA extraction, CD4+ and CD8+ T cells were sorted by FACS or by magnetic beads. On this clonotype: Its antigen remains unidentified. No base qualities exist here, and no much larger clone lies one base off it.

This clonotype originated in a human donor in good health, serving as a control. The rearrangement combines TRBV12-3 or TRBV12-4 with TRBJ1-5; no D gene can be assigned with confidence. Sequenced: sorted CD4+, CD8+, or CD8+CD57+ T cells (not recorded which) from PBMCs. The nucleotide sequence is TGTGCCAGCAGTTTAGGACCCCTGAATCAGCCCCAGCATTTT. Its amino acids are CASSLGPLNQPQHF.